The source of this TCR beta chain is a study of T cell responses to AZD1222 COVID-19 vaccine. TCRdb's table, derived via immunoSEQ multiplex PCR, lists solely in-frame clones and lacks some. Of about 170,000 clones in the sample, about 87% were seen once. The source is an adult who received the MenACWY meningococcal vaccine as a control. Sequencing used peripheral blood, obtained 28 days after the second dose of the MenACWY control vaccine.

Here the CDR3 DNA reads TGTGCCAGCAGTTACTCAAGAGCGGGAGTCAACAATGAGCAGTTCTTC. As protein: CASSYSRAGVNNEQFF. The genes are TRBV6-2 or TRBV6-3 and TRBJ2-1, with 8 bases matching TRBD2. With 0 bases clipped from V and 5 bases from J, the junction kept 6 bases outside the gene matches. Germline V lookup: CDR1 MNHEY, CDR2 SVGEGT. CDR3 length: 16 residues.